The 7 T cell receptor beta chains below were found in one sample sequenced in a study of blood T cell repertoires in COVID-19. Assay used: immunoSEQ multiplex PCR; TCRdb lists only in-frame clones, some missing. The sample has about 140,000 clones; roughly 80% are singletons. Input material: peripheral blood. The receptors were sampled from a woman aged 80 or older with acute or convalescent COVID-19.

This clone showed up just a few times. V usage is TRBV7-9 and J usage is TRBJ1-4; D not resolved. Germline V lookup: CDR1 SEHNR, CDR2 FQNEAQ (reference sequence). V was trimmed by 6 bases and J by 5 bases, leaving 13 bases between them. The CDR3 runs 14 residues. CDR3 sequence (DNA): TGTGCCAGCAGTATCCGGGAGACCAATGAAAAACTGTTTTTT. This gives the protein CASSIRETNEKLFF.

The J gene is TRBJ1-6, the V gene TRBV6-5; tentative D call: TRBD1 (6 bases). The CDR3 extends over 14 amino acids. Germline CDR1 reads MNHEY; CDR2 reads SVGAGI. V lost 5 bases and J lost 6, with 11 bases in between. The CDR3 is CASSQGWSNSPLHF. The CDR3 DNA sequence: TGTGCCAGCAGTCAGGGGTGGTCTAATTCACCCCTCCACTTT.

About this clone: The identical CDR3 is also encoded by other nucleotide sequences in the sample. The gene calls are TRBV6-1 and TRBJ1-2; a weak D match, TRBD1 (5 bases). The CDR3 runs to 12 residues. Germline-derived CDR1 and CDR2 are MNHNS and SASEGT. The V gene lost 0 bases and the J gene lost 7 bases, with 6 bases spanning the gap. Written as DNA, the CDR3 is TGTGCCAGCAGTGAAGCGGGGGGTGGCTACACCTTC. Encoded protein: CASSEAGGGYTF.

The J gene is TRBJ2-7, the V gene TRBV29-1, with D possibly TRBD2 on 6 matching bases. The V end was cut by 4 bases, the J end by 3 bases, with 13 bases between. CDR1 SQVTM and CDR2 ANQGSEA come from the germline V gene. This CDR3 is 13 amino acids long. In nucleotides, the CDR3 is TGCAGCGTTGGACCGGGAGCTTACTACGAGCAGTACTTC. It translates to CSVGPGAYYEQYF.

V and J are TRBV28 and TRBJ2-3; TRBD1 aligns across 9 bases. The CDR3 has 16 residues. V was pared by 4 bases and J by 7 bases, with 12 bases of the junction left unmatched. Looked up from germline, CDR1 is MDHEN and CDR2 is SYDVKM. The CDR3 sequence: CASSSPPGQGPYTQYF. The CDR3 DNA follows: TGTGCCAGCAGTTCACCTCCGGGACAGGGTCCCTATACGCAGTATTTT.

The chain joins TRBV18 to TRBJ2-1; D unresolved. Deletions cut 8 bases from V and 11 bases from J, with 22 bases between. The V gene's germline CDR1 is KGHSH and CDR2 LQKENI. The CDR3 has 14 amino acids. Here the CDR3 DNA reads TGTGCCAGCGCCTCCGTGGAGATATCAATGAAGCAGTTCTTC. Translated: CASASVEISMKQFF.

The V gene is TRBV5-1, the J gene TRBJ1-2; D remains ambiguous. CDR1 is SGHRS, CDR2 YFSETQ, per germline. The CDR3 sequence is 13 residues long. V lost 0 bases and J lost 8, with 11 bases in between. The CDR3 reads CASSLAGRSGYTF. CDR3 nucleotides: TGCGCCAGCAGCTTGGCGGGTCGCTCGGGCTACACCTTC. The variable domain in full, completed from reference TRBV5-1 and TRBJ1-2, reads KAGVTQTPRYLIKTRGQQVTLSCSPISGHRSVSWYQQTPGQGLQFLFEYFSETQRNKGNFPGRFSGRQFSNSRSEMNVSTLELGDSALYLCASSLAGRSGYTFGSGTRLTVV.